Presented here are 12 T cell receptor beta chains from one specimen sequenced in a study of T cells in Graves' hyperthyroidism and ophthalmopathy. From RNA transcripts, TCR beta CDR3 regions were amplified. A set of HTBI primers served as the primers for a first-round RT-PCR of the TCR CDR3. TCRdb re-called the multiplex PCR reads with MiXCR, one entry per CDR3 protein. The sample holds fewer than 300,000 distinct CDR3 sequences, less than 30% seen once. Specimen: blood. The receptors were sampled from a man in his forties with Graves' hyperthyroidism that later progressed to Graves' ophthalmopathy.

This clonotype was seen at least ten times. The V call is TRBV5-1, the J call TRBJ2-7; 9 bases agree with TRBD2. The junction had 12 bases not matched to a gene; V was cut back by 2 bases and J by 0 bases. The CDR3 sequence is 18 residues long. Germline V gene lookup returns CDR1 SGHRS and CDR2 YFSETQ. The CDR3 region is CASSFLAGRQSFSYEQYF. CDR3 DNA sequence: TGCGCCAGCAGCTTCCTAGCGGGACGGCAGAGTTTCTCCTACGAGCAGTACTTC.

The table lists this clonotype with a few counts. V gene TRBV6-1 combines with J gene TRBJ2-5, with D possibly being TRBD1 (6 bases). V was trimmed by 6 bases and J by 4 bases, leaving 18 bases between them. Per germline, CDR1 MNHNS and CDR2 SASEGT. The CDR3 totals 15 residues. The CDR3 loop reads CASSNGQSASETQYF. The DNA for the CDR3 is TGTGCCAGCAGCAACGGACAGTCCGCGTCAGAGACCCAGTACTTC.

This chain joins TRBV10-3 and TRBJ2-7, with 10 positions matching TRBD2. The CDR3 runs to 14 residues. Germline CDR1 reads ENHRY; CDR2 reads SYGVKD. V gave up 4 bases and J gave up 6 bases; unmatched junction bases: 6. The CDR3 bases are TGTGCCATCAGTGGCCTAGCGGGAGAGACCGAGCAGTACTTC. Translated: CAISGLAGETEQYF.

This sequence joins TRBV12-3 or TRBV12-4 and TRBJ1-6; no clear D. Trimming took off 5 bases at V and 9 bases at J, with 8 bases between the two ends. The CDR3 totals 12 residues. CDR3 in amino acids: CASSRSSSPLHF. As DNA, the CDR3 is TGTGCCAGCAGTCGCAGTTCTTCACCCCTCCACTTT.

This clonotype was recorded many times. The rearrangement uses TRBV29-1 and TRBJ2-5; D is undetermined. Between the trimmed V and J ends, which lost 5 bases and 3 bases, there was a span of 4 bases. The V gene's germline CDR1 is SQVTM and CDR2 ANQGSEA. The CDR3 consists of 10 residues. The CDR3 reads CSVTKETQYF. CDR3 in DNA: TGCAGCGTTACTAAAGAGACCCAGTACTTC. Full variable domain (remainder filled in from reference TRBV29-1 and TRBJ2-5): SAVISQKPSRDICQRGTSLTIQCQVDSQVTMMFWYRQQPGQSLTLIATANQGSEATYESGFVIDKFPISRPNLTFSTLTVSNMSPEDSSIYLCSVTKETQYFGPGTRLLVL.

This clonotype was counted many times. This chain links TRBV4-1 with TRBJ2-4; tentatively, D is TRBD1 or TRBD2 (5 bases each). CDR1 and CDR2 (germline): MGHRA, YSYEKL. The germline V and J ends were trimmed by 3 bases and 8 bases, with 8 bases remaining between them. This CDR3 is built from 12 residues. CDR3 amino acids: CASSHRGDIQYF. CDR3 bases: TGCGCCAGCAGCCACCGAGGGGACATTCAGTACTTC.

The table lists this clonotype with many counts. This chain links TRBV7-6 with TRBJ2-5; D might be TRBD2 (6 bases). Germline-derived CDR1 and CDR2 are SGHVS and FNYEAQ. Trimming took off 2 bases at V and 5 bases at J, with 15 bases between the two ends. The CDR3 totals 15 residues. The CDR3 nucleotides are TGTGCCAGCAGCTTATTTACCGGGAGTTTGGAGACCCAGTACTTC. Translated, it gives CASSLFTGSLETQYF.

The gene calls are TRBV20-1 and TRBJ1-5, with a weak D call TRBD1 (6 bases). This CDR3 is 16 amino acids long. Trimming left V 0 bases short and J 4 bases short, with 16 bases between. Per the germline V gene, CDR1 is DFQATT and CDR2 is SNEGSKA (reference sequence). Here the CDR3 reads CSARDATGSINQPQHF. The CDR3 coding sequence is TGCAGTGCTAGAGATGCGACAGGTTCCATTAATCAGCCCCAGCATTTT.

The genes are TRBV5-1 and TRBJ2-7; no clear D. From germline, CDR1 is SGHRS and CDR2 YFSETQ. This CDR3 has 13 residues. Trimming cost V 3 bases and J 7 bases, with 14 bases left between them. This chain's CDR3 is CASSSLHGEEQYF. The DNA for the CDR3 is TGCGCCAGCAGCTCCCTACACGGAGAGGAGCAGTACTTC.

This clonotype occurred many times. This chain joins TRBV12-3 or TRBV12-4 and TRBJ1-1; tentatively, D is TRBD1 (6 bases). V shed 7 bases and J shed 3 bases, with 9 bases lying between them. The CDR3 is made up of 12 amino acids. The CDR3 DNA reads as TGTGCCAGCAATACAGGGTACACTGAAGCTTTCTTT. Its protein is CASNTGYTEAFF.

This clonotype was picked up many times. The rearrangement joins TRBV6-5 to TRBJ1-5; D may be TRBD1 (5 bases). This CDR3 spans 18 amino acids. V was pared by 8 bases and J by 7 bases, with 30 bases between. The germline V gene has CDR1 MNHEY and CDR2 SVGAGI. The CDR3 reads CASSGSNVSGGGRQPQHF. The CDR3, as DNA: TGTGCCAGCTCGGGATCTAATGTCTCCGGGGGAGGAAGGCAGCCCCAGCATTTT.

This clonotype was observed many times. This rearrangement joins TRBV6-5 to TRBJ1-5; a weak D match, TRBD1 (6 bases). This CDR3 has 14 amino acids. Trimming took 2 bases from V and 10 from J, leaving 15 bases between them. CDR1 and CDR2 (germline): MNHEY, SVGAGI. The CDR3 coding sequence is TGTGCCAGCAGTTACGAACAGGGAGTTCGACCCCAGCATTTT. Translation: CASSYEQGVRPQHF.